One and the same sample provided the 3 T cell receptor beta chains below, sequenced in a study of blood T cells in healthy people across ages. Through a sample-barcoded 5' primer and a J-beta primer mix, a second PCR was run for roughly 7 to 11 cycles. TCRdb itself ran the 5' RACE reads through MiXCR, one entry per CDR3 protein. The sample shows some 1.5 million distinct CDR3 sequences, under 30% of them seen only once. Source material: blood. All receptors derive from a woman aged 25 to 39 in good health.

Notes on this clonotype: Compared with germline, one end of the junction differs, possibly owing to a read error. The V and J genes are TRBV30 and TRBJ1-1, with D maybe TRBD1 (6 bases). Germline loops: CDR1 GTSNPN, CDR2 SVGIG (reference sequence). This CDR3 is built from 13 residues. For the CDR3, the DNA is TGTGCCTGGAGTGTAACAGGGAACACTGAAGATTTCTTT. Its protein product is CAWSVTGNTEDFF.

This clonotype has more than one count but fewer than ten. The chain combines TRBV28 with TRBJ1-6, with 10 nucleotides matching TRBD1. Looked up from germline, CDR1 is MDHEN and CDR2 is SYDVKM. The CDR3 extends over 15 amino acids. J was trimmed by 10 bases and V by 6 bases; bases with no gene match: 9. The CDR3 DNA reads TGTGCCAGCAGCCGCAGTGGGACAGGGGACTCACCCCTCCACTTT. It translates to CASSRSGTGDSPLHF.

In regard to this clonotype: A read error may be the cause here, since a much bigger clone is one base away. The V gene is TRBV5-1, the J gene TRBJ2-5; 12 positions agree with TRBD2. The J call may not be correct, given that the DNA end is closer to TRBJ2-4. This CDR3 region has 16 residues. In germline, CDR1 is SGHRS, CDR2 YFSETQ. CDR3 in DNA: TGCGCCGGCAGCTTGTCTAGCGGGGGGGCCAAGGACATTCAGTACTTC. Protein: CAGSLSSGGAKDIQYF.